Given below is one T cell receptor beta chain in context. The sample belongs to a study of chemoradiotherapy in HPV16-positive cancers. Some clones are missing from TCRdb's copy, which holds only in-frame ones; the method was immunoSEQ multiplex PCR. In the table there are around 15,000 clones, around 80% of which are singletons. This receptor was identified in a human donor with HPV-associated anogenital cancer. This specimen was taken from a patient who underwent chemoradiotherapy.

The CDR3 nucleotides read TGTGCCAGCAGTTTAGAAGGGCCCGAGCAGTACTTC. It translates to CASSLEGPEQYF. V gene TRBV27 combines with J gene TRBJ2-7; D gene ambiguous. This CDR3 contains 12 residues. V lost 2 bases, J lost 6 bases, and 8 bases lay in between. Germline CDR1 is MNHEY and CDR2 is SMNVEV (reference sequence).